The rows below give T cell receptor beta chains drawn from one sample of a study of control samples from healthy donors and cancer patients. Libraries were prepared by immunoSEQ multiplex PCR; TCRdb keeps only in-frame clonotypes and omits some of them. The sample shows some 65,000 clones, around 84% of them seen only once. Material: PBMCs. Source of these receptors: a woman in her 50s with lung cancer. CDR3s include the opening cysteine and the closing phenylalanine or tryptophan. A D gene is named only where the DNA matches it firmly. The size entry is marked missing in some rows and otherwise reads once, few, many or a size class.

size	D	V	J	CDR3	DNA
.	.	TRBV5-6	TRBJ2-7	CASSLNGGGRYEQYF	TGTGCCAGCAGCTTGAATGGAGGGGGAAGGTACGAGCAGTACTTC
.	.	TRBV28	TRBJ1-3	CASRLLLGAGNTIYF	TGTGCCAGCAGACTCCTTTTGGGGGCTGGAAACACCATATATTTT
.	TRBD1	TRBV6-5	TRBJ1-5	CASRTTGGNQPQHF	TGTGCCAGCAGGACAACAGGGGGGAATCAGCCCCAGCATTTT
.	.	TRBV6-2/TRBV6-3	TRBJ1-4	CASSANPITTNEKLFF	TGTGCCAGCAGTGCGAATCCCATTACAACTAATGAAAAACTGTTTTTT
once	.	TRBV5-1	TRBJ2-1	CASSLRTKQVKGHEQFF	TGCGCCAGCAGCTTGCGGACCAAACAAGTTAAAGGGCATGAGCAGTTCTTC
.	.	TRBV11-2	TRBJ1-4	CASSLASPGGEKLFF	TGTGCCAGCAGCTTAGCATCCCCTGGGGGTGAAAAACTGTTTTTT
once	TRBD1	TRBV7-2	TRBJ1-1	CASSARGTGVPEAFF	TGTGCCAGCAGCGCCAGAGGGACAGGGGTCCCTGAAGCTTTCTTT
.	.	TRBV19	TRBJ2-2	CASSIIGTGELFF	TGTGCCAGTAGTATAATCGGCACCGGGGAGCTGTTTTTT
.	TRBD2	TRBV10-1	TRBJ2-3	CASSEFGAGGVDTQYF	TGCGCCAGCAGTGAGTTCGGAGCGGGGGGGGTAGATACGCAGTATTTT
once	TRBD1	TRBV7-3	TRBJ2-7	CASSPFPGQGVEQYF	TGTGCCAGCAGCCCATTCCCGGGACAGGGTGTCGAGCAGTACTTC
few	.	TRBV6-2/TRBV6-3	TRBJ1-1	CASSPSGVSKNTEAFF	TGTGCCAGCAGTCCCTCAGGGGTTTCTAAGAACACTGAAGCTTTCTTT